Following are 24 T cell receptor beta chains from one sample sequenced in a study of beta chain features in type 1 diabetes. The antigens for these receptors are not known. General observations from the study: Among all four CD4+ subsets, Type 1 diabetes patients had TCRB CDR3s that were moderately but significantly shorter.

Investigators reverse transcribed all isolated RNA, so they sequenced expressed TCRB transcripts. Assay: immunoSEQ multiplex PCR; the TCRdb copy retains only in-frame clones and omits some. This table has under 300,000 clones, over 20% appearing once. Input material: naive CD4+ T cells from blood. The receptors come from a middle-aged woman with type 1 diabetes.

Only a few counts were recorded for this clone. The chain employs TRBV30 and TRBJ2-7; the match to TRBD1 covers 8 bases. CDR1 is GTSNPN, CDR2 SVGIG, per germline (reference sequence). This CDR3 has 14 residues. V lost 2 bases to trimming and J lost 4 bases; unmatched junction nucleotides: 7. CDR3 in amino acids: CAWSMDRATYEQYF. The CDR3 DNA sequence: TGTGCCTGGAGTATGGACAGGGCTACGTACGAGCAGTACTTC. Full variable domain (remainder filled in from reference TRBV30 and TRBJ2-7): SQTIHQWPATLVQPVGSPLSLECTVEGTSNPNLYWYRQAAGRGLQLLFYSVGIGQISSEVPQNLSASRPQDRQFILSSKKLLLSDSGFYLCAWSMDRATYEQYFGPGTRLTVT.

This clone has just a few counts. The chain joins TRBV29-1 to TRBJ1-1; D call uncertain. Looked up from germline, CDR1 is SQVTM and CDR2 is ANQGSEA. Trimming removed 1 base at V and 1 base at J, with 10 bases between. The CDR3 extends over 14 amino acids. This CDR3 reads CSVEARPENTEAFF. The CDR3 DNA reads TGCAGCGTTGAAGCCCGTCCAGAGAACACTGAAGCTTTCTTT.

The chain is built from TRBV29-1 and TRBJ2-3; 11 positions agree with TRBD2. Germline lookup yields CDR1 SQVTM and CDR2 ANQGSEA. The CDR3 has 15 residues. V trimming: 3 bases; J trimming: 11 bases; junction bases outside the gene matches: 13. This chain's CDR3 is CSVDRLLAGASMQYF. The DNA of the CDR3 is TGCAGCGTTGACCGATTACTAGCGGGGGCCTCCATGCAGTATTTT.

This chain links TRBV7-3 with TRBJ2-7; the match to TRBD1 covers 9 bases. From germline, CDR1 is SGHTA and CDR2 FQGTGA. This CDR3 spans 15 amino acids. Germline trimming cut 0 bases from V and 4 bases from J; bases unmatched to any gene: 4. CDR3 sequence: CASSLTSGQGYEQYF. The CDR3 bases are TGTGCCAGCAGCTTAACGTCGGGACAGGGTTACGAGCAGTACTTC.

The chain uses TRBV4-3 and TRBJ1-1; D is unresolved. Germline CDR1 LGHNA, CDR2 YSLEER. The CDR3 is 15 amino acids. V dropped 4 bases and J dropped 7 bases, with 19 bases sitting between them. The CDR3 DNA is TGCGCCAGCAGCCTAAGGTTCGCCCGGGAGGATGAAGCTTTCTTT. Its translation is CASSLRFAREDEAFF.

The rearrangement uses TRBV6-5 and TRBJ2-7; 8 bases line up with TRBD2. Germline V gene sequence: CDR1 MNHEY, CDR2 SVGAGI. V lost 2 bases to trimming and J lost 1 base; unmatched junction nucleotides: 7. This CDR3 has 16 amino acids. The CDR3 loop is CASSYGPGLGSYEQYF. CDR3 DNA: TGTGCCAGCAGTTACGGTCCGGGACTAGGTTCCTACGAGCAGTACTTC.

The chain couples TRBV28 to TRBJ1-5; D ambiguous. Between the trimmed V and J ends, which lost 5 bases and 1 base, there was a span of 12 bases. Germline V gene sequence: CDR1 MDHEN, CDR2 SYDVKM. The CDR3 has 15 residues. CDR3 in amino acids: CASSPGWESNQPQHF. In nucleotides, the CDR3 is TGTGCCAGCAGTCCGGGATGGGAGAGCAATCAGCCCCAGCATTTT. Supplemented by reference TRBV28 and TRBJ1-5, the full variable domain reads DVKVTQSSRYLVKRTGEKVFLECVQDMDHENMFWYRQDPGLGLRLIYFSYDVKMKEKGDIPEGYSVSREKKERFSLILESASTNQTSMYLCASSPGWESNQPQHFGDGTRLSIL.

There are a few counts of this clone. The genes are TRBV19 and TRBJ2-7, with D unresolved. This CDR3 contains 13 residues. The V end was cut by 3 bases, the J end by 0 bases, with 6 bases between. Germline V CDR1 and CDR2: LNHDA, SQIVND (reference sequence). CDR3 nucleotide sequence: TGTGCCAGTAGTATGGGCTTCTCCTACGAGCAGTACTTC. Its protein product is CASSMGFSYEQYF. The full variable domain, with the rest looked up from reference TRBV19 and TRBJ2-7, is DGGITQSPKYLFRKEGQNVTLSCEQNLNHDAMYWYRQDPGQGLRLIYYSQIVNDFQKGDIAEGYSVSREKKESFPLTVTSAQKNPTAFYLCASSMGFSYEQYFGPGTRLTVT.

In this sample, this clone turned up a few times. This chain uses TRBV4-1 with TRBJ2-7; a possible D gene is TRBD1 (5 bases). The V gene's germline CDR1 is MGHRA and CDR2 YSYEKL. The V gene lost 0 bases and the J gene lost 12 bases, with 15 bases spanning the gap. The CDR3 contains 13 residues. The CDR3 sequence: CASSQDADKARYF. DNA for the CDR3: TGCGCCAGCAGCCAAGATGCGGACAAGGCGCGGTACTTC.

The V call is TRBV7-2, the J call TRBJ1-5; D not certain. V lost 3 bases and J lost 6, with 12 bases in between. Germline V lookup: CDR1 SGHTA, CDR2 FQGNSA. The CDR3 length is 14 residues. CDR3 nucleotide sequence: TGTGCCAGCAGCTTGGACTGGACTAGTCAGCCCCAGCATTTT. It translates to CASSLDWTSQPQHF.

V usage is TRBV5-4 and J usage is TRBJ2-7; a weak D match, TRBD2 (6 bases). The CDR3 consists of 14 residues. Germline V CDR1 and CDR2: SGHNT, YYREEE (reference sequence). The V end was cut by 0 bases, the J end by 3 bases, with 10 bases between. CDR3 residues: CASSLEAGVYEQYF. The CDR3 coding sequence is TGTGCCAGCAGCTTGGAAGCGGGTGTCTACGAGCAGTACTTC.

The CDR3, as DNA: TGTGCCAGCAGCGTAGAGGAGCAGGACTACAAAAACATTCAGTACTTC. This sequence encodes CASSVEEQDYKNIQYF. The chain recombines TRBV9 with TRBJ2-4, with D possibly TRBD2 on 6 matching bases. Per the germline V gene, CDR1 is SGDLS and CDR2 is YYNGEE. The CDR3 spans 16 residues. V lost 0 bases and J 3 bases, leaving 13 bases between the germline ends.

This chain connects TRBV9 to TRBJ2-7; TRBD2 is a possible D gene (6 bases). V shed 4 bases and J shed 2 bases, with 10 bases lying between them. The germline V gene encodes CDR1 SGDLS and CDR2 YYNGEE. The CDR3 covers 13 residues. Written as DNA, the CDR3 is TGTGCCAGCAGCTTGGCTAGCGCCTACGAGCAGTACTTC. Amino acid sequence: CASSLASAYEQYF.

This clone turned up a few times. V and J are TRBV5-1 and TRBJ1-1; TRBD1 matches 9 bases. V shed 2 bases and J 4 bases; nucleotides not matched to a gene: 3. Germline lookup yields CDR1 SGHRS and CDR2 YFSETQ. The CDR3 totals 14 residues. The CDR3 DNA is TGCGCCAGCAGCTTTGGGACAGGGAGCACTGAAGCTTTCTTT. Translation: CASSFGTGSTEAFF.

The chain couples TRBV7-2 to TRBJ2-7; 8 bases are shared with TRBD1. The V and J ends lost 3 bases and 1 base, in that order; junction bases with no gene match: 5. Germline V gene data show CDR1 as SGHTA and CDR2 as FQGNSA. The CDR3 has 15 residues. Written as DNA, the CDR3 is TGTGCCAGCAGCTTGAGGACAGGGCCGTCCTACGAGCAGTACTTC. Its translation is CASSLRTGPSYEQYF.

This chain connects TRBV18 to TRBJ2-7; perhaps TRBD2 as D (5 bases). From germline, CDR1 is KGHSH and CDR2 LQKENI. The CDR3 has 14 amino acids. The V gene lost 2 bases and the J gene lost 0 bases, with 8 bases spanning the gap. Written as DNA, the CDR3 is TGTGCCAGCTCACCAGGACTGAACTCCTACGAGCAGTACTTC. It is translated as CASSPGLNSYEQYF.

V is TRBV5-4 and J is TRBJ2-2; 7 bases map to TRBD1. Per germline, CDR1 SGHNT and CDR2 YYREEE (reference sequence). Trimming took 5 bases from V and 1 from J; bases not matched to a gene: 8. The CDR3 length is 16 residues. This CDR3 is CASSSPGQWNTGELFF. DNA of the CDR3: TGTGCCAGCAGTTCACCGGGACAGTGGAACACCGGGGAGCTGTTTTTT.

This clone was seen more than once but under ten times. CDR3 sequence: CASSLVTFGRAHEQFF. The CDR3 DNA is TGTGCCAGCAGCTTGGTAACCTTCGGGAGGGCCCATGAGCAGTTCTTC. The chain employs TRBV5-4 and TRBJ2-1; 8 nucleotides agree with TRBD2. This CDR3 region has 16 residues. The trim removed 0 bases at V and 8 bases at J, leaving 10 bases unmatched. CDR1 is SGHNT and CDR2 is YYREEE in the germline V gene (reference sequence). Looking up the rest from reference TRBV5-4 and TRBJ2-1 gives the full variable domain: ETGVTQSPTHLIKTRGQQVTLRCSSQSGHNTVSWYQQALGQGPQFIFQYYREEENGRGNFPPRFSGLQFPNYSSELNVNALELDDSALYLCASSLVTFGRAHEQFFGPGTRLTVL.

The table lists this clone with a few counts. J is TRBJ2-1 and V is TRBV5-1, with D perhaps matching TRBD1 (6 bases). Trimming cost V 3 bases and J 9 bases, with 13 bases left between them. The CDR3 covers 13 residues. From germline, CDR1 is SGHRS and CDR2 YFSETQ. The CDR3 region has the DNA TGCGCCAGCAGCTCCGAGGGGGTTGGTGAGCAGTTCTTC. Protein sequence: CASSSEGVGEQFF.

This clone was seen more than once but under ten times. V and J are TRBV28 and TRBJ2-7, with a tentative D call TRBD1 (6 bases). Germline-derived CDR1 and CDR2 are MDHEN and SYDVKM. V shed 6 bases and J shed 6 bases, with 12 bases lying between them. There are 12 residues in the CDR3. The CDR3 sequence is CASSRNRAEQYF. CDR3 DNA sequence: TGTGCCAGCAGCCGGAACAGGGCCGAGCAGTACTTC.

This sequence joins TRBV5-1 and TRBJ1-5; D is undetermined. V was trimmed by 0 bases and J by 3 bases, leaving 10 bases between them. The CDR3 has 15 amino acids. From germline, CDR1 is SGHRS and CDR2 YFSETQ. The CDR3 is CASSLGSSTNQPQHF. As DNA, the CDR3 is TGCGCCAGCAGCTTGGGGAGCAGTACCAATCAGCCCCAGCATTTT.

As to this clone: Other DNA variants within this sample encode the same CDR3. CDR3 sequence (DNA): TGTGCCAGCAGCTCGGGGGACCAAGAGACCCAGTACTTC. Protein: CASSSGDQETQYF. J is TRBJ2-5 and V is TRBV28, with D maybe TRBD2 (6 bases). The V and J ends lost 6 bases and 0 bases respectively, with 8 bases between them. This CDR3 comprises 13 residues. CDR1 is MDHEN, CDR2 SYDVKM, per germline.

This clone was seen only a few times. The rearrangement uses TRBV5-4 and TRBJ2-1; TRBD2 might be the D (6 bases). The germline V gene encodes CDR1 SGHNT and CDR2 YYREEE (reference sequence). This CDR3 has 15 amino acids. V was shortened by 0 bases and J by 4 bases, with 11 bases between the two germline ends. The CDR3 sequence: CASSLGSSGYNEQFF. DNA of the CDR3: TGTGCCAGCAGCTTGGGGTCGAGCGGGTACAATGAGCAGTTCTTC.

The V and J genes are TRBV5-4 and TRBJ2-1; TRBD2 matches at 10 bases. The V segment lost 4 bases and the J segment 3 bases; nucleotides outside the gene matches: 7. There are 16 residues in the CDR3. In germline, CDR1 is SGHNT, CDR2 YYREEE (reference sequence). The CDR3 sequence: CASSPALAGFYNEQFF. The DNA for the CDR3 is TGTGCCAGCAGCCCGGCACTAGCGGGGTTCTACAATGAGCAGTTCTTC.